These 8 T cell receptor beta chains were all obtained from the same sample, sequenced in a study of shared clonotypes between healthy human individuals. Assay used: immunoSEQ multiplex PCR; TCRdb lists only in-frame clones, some missing. This sample has 2 million to 2.5 million clones, with roughly 95% found just once. Source material: naive CD4+ T cells sorted from blood. The subset denotes: CD45RA+ positively selected. The source of these receptors is a man aged 18-30 years in good health.

The chain recombines TRBV28 with TRBJ2-7; a possible D gene is TRBD2 (5 bases). V lost 4 bases to trimming and J lost 0 bases, with 16 bases between them. Per the germline V gene, CDR1 is MDHEN and CDR2 is SYDVKM. The CDR3 has 16 residues. CDR3 in DNA: TGTGCCAGCAGTTGGGTCGGACTGGGGAGCTCCTACGAGCAGTACTTC. Its translation: CASSWVGLGSSYEQYF.

The CDR3 loop reads CASSSGTSLTEQYF. The DNA of the CDR3 is TGTGCCAGCTCGTCCGGGACATCCTTAACTGAGCAGTACTTC. V and J are TRBV18 and TRBJ2-7; D might be TRBD1 (6 bases). There are 14 residues in the CDR3. Germline values: CDR1 KGHSH, CDR2 LQKENI. The ends were cut back, 6 bases at V and 7 bases at J, with 19 bases in the middle.

This chain links TRBV18 with TRBJ1-5; 9 nucleotides align to TRBD1. Germline CDR1 is KGHSH and CDR2 is LQKENI. V lost 6 bases, J lost 4 bases, and 10 bases stayed unmatched. CDR3 length equals 16 residues. The CDR3 loop reads CASSRRDRDWNQPQHF. The CDR3 nucleotides are TGTGCCAGCTCTCGCCGGGACAGGGATTGGAATCAGCCCCAGCATTTT.

This clone was counted once. V gene TRBV27 combines with J gene TRBJ1-4; D is uncertain. V lost 3 bases and J lost 8, with 10 bases in between. CDR3 length: 13 amino acids. Germline CDR1 reads MNHEY; CDR2 reads SMNVEV (reference sequence). The CDR3 reads CASSFGPGEKLFF. The CDR3 bases are TGTGCCAGCAGTTTCGGACCCGGAGAAAAACTGTTTTTT.

This clone has just one count. The V gene is TRBV30, the J gene TRBJ2-7; D unclear. V was cut by 1 base and J by 2 bases, with 6 bases left in between. The CDR3 runs to 12 residues. Per germline, CDR1 GTSNPN and CDR2 SVGIG (reference sequence). The CDR3 nucleotides read TGTGCCTGGAGTGACGTTACCTACGAGCAGTACTTC. Residues: CAWSDVTYEQYF.

CDR3 DNA: TGTGCCAGCAGCTTAAGGCCCCTTAATGAGCAGTTCTTC. Translation gives CASSLRPLNEQFF. This sequence joins TRBV7-2 and TRBJ2-1; D ambiguous. The CDR3 consists of 13 residues. Per germline, CDR1 SGHTA and CDR2 FQGNSA. The V end was cut by 2 bases, the J end by 7 bases, with 9 bases between.

This rearrangement joins TRBV2 to TRBJ1-2; tentatively, D is TRBD1 (6 bases). Trimming took 8 bases from V and 5 from J, leaving 12 bases between them. The CDR3 length is 12 residues. CDR1 is SNHLY, CDR2 FYNNEI, per germline. DNA of the CDR3: TGTGCCAGCGATACCCAGGGGTATGGCTACACCTTC. The encoded protein is CASDTQGYGYTF. Complete variable domain (other parts from reference TRBV2 and TRBJ1-2): EPEVTQTPSHQVTQMGQEVILRCVPISNHLYFYWYRQILGQKVEFLVSFYNNEISEKSEIFDDQFSVERPDGSNFTLKIRSTKLEDSAMYFCASDTQGYGYTFGSGTRLTVV.

Details on this clone: This sample includes further DNA sequences coding for the same CDR3. The chain carries TRBV7-2 and TRBJ1-2, with a weak D call TRBD1 (5 bases). The CDR3 loop spans 15 amino acids. The V gene lost 0 bases and the J gene lost 1 base, with 9 bases spanning the gap. Germline loops: CDR1 SGHTA, CDR2 FQGNSA. The CDR3 sequence is CASSLAPGLNYGYTF. CDR3 nucleotide sequence: TGTGCCAGCAGCTTAGCCCCGGGACTTAACTATGGCTACACCTTC.